This T cell receptor beta chain emerged from a study of blood T cell repertoires in COVID-19 (dated by TCRdb to the early 2020s). For the study in its entirety: Samples from collaborators originated in the United States, Italy and Spain and spanned both the acute and convalescent phases of COVID-19. The material from the prospective study consisted of cDNA or gDNA derived from T cells, B-cell-depleted T cells, or PBMCs. The repertoires were released in a freely available public database meant as a resource for research on the immune response to SARS-CoV-2. Where available, HLA class I and class II types were taken from metadata supplied by the sample provider and were not determined by assay-based typing. Subjects who had been exposed to COVID-19, were actively infected with it, or had recovered from it provided the deeply sampled blood TCRbeta repertoires that made up the dataset. Nearly every sample came with metadata listing a de-identified subject ID, COVID-19 status, age in years and sex. The samples were drawn from the first 160 participants of the ongoing ImmuneRACE study and from about 1,200 subjects provided by 6 global collaborators.

The immunoSEQ Assay, a bias-controlled multiplex PCR, was used to amplify TCRbeta CDR3 regions from genomic DNA. Regarding the original processing steps: Nucleated cell counts per sample were estimated from amplification of reference gene primers within the assay. Sequence reads were collapsed and filtered to measure the absolute abundance of every unique TCRbeta CDR3 rearrangement. Productive Simpson clonality was computed per sample as the square root of Simpson's diversity index over productive rearrangements. Sourced from immuneACCESS, this table was stored by TCRdb with only in-frame sequences that have V and J called. A share of the clones is absent; for the studies checked, an unresolved V gene accounts for under half, and the remainder has no known explanation. The V and J calls and clone size come from that table; D and trimming were worked out from the DNA. This sample is represented by 250,000 to 300,000 clones; 88% of them were singletons. The biggest ten clones account for roughly 12% of the sample.

General conclusions and limits of the study: The quantity of clinical and demographic metadata differed by source and by participant and was supplied without curation.

At one collaborating source in Seattle, patients were enrolled during active infection and were followed longitudinally through the course of disease. Collaborating institutions collected whole blood in K2EDTA tubes following their own protocols. For TCRbeta analysis, collaborators shipped samples as frozen whole blood, isolated PBMCs, or DNA extracted from either of those sample types. Notes on this clone: Its antigen target is currently unknown. Nothing much larger sits one base from this clone, and base qualities are not available.

Counted from cysteine to phenylalanine, this CDR3 has 19 amino acids. The entry retains the CDR3 DNA only, 57 bases that are in frame from base 1. The germline V gene supplies CDR1 MDHEN and CDR2 SYDVKM. Trimming leaves V shorter by 6 bases and J shorter by 7 bases, with the junction holding 18 bases beyond the gene matches. This TCR derives from a woman between 25 and 40 years old with COVID-19, enrolled during active disease. The sample was peripheral blood. This chain joins TRBV28 to TRBJ2-1; 13 middle bases align to TRBD2. The CDR3 in this case is CASSPVGGLAGVSENEQFF. The DNA sequence reads TGTGCCAGCAGCCCGGTGGGAGGACTAGCGGGAGTTTCGGAAAATGAGCAGTTCTTC.